Detailed here is one T cell receptor beta chain. Its cognate antigen is unknown. The data belong to a study of blood T cells in healthy people across ages. Per the germline V gene, CDR1 is SGDLS and CDR2 is YYNGEE. V was pared by 0 bases and J by 2 bases, with 6 bases of the junction left unmatched. This CDR3 is 16 amino acids long. Whole-study findings and limits: Older individuals had lower TCR beta diversity per million T cells (the decline was roughly linear).

Combining a sample-barcoded 5' primer with a J-beta primer mix, a second PCR ran for roughly 7 to 11 cycles. Every cDNA molecule bore a tag from a template-switch adaptor containing 12 random nucleotides. TCRdb passed the 5' RACE reads through MiXCR, listing each CDR3 protein once. The data contain about 730,000 distinct CDR3 sequences, roughly 44% of them seen just once; the ten biggest clones take up approximately 22%. The sample consisted of blood. V is TRBV9 and J is TRBJ2-3, with 7 bases aligning to TRBD1. The clonotype comes from a woman aged 60 to 75 in good health. The CDR3 DNA reads TGTGCCAGCAGCGTAGGGCACAGGGGATTCACAGATACGCAGTATTTT. Encoded protein: CASSVGHRGFTDTQYF.